The clone carrying this TCR beta chain is a singleton in its sample. Its matching antigen is unknown. V was shortened by 4 bases and J by 0 bases, with 12 bases between the two germline ends. The CDR3 is made up of 14 amino acids. Germline assignment: CDR1 SQVTM and CDR2 ANQGSEA. TCRdb recomputed calls from the 5' RACE reads with MiXCR, one row per CDR3 protein. The sample records about 5,900 distinct CDR3 sequences, about 75% being singletons. Findings and limits, study-wide: Tumor memory CD4+ T cell TCR gene usage clustered with blood and lymph node memory CD4+ cells and lymph node naive CD4+ cells.

The source of this sequence is a female donor with breast cancer. The specimen was memory CD4+ T cells sorted from a lymph node. Subset reported: memory CD4+ T cells, CD4+CD45RO+CD25-. The chain employs TRBV29-1 and TRBJ1-1, with D perhaps TRBD1 (5 bases). This CDR3 is CSVGSVRVNTEAFF. DNA for the CDR3: TGCAGCGTTGGATCGGTCAGGGTGAACACTGAAGCTTTCTTT.